The present T cell receptor beta chain was sequenced within a study of T cells in Graves' hyperthyroidism and ophthalmopathy. Study findings and constraints: Ophthalmopathy was model-predicted a median around 6.7 months pre-onset.

Absent ophthalmopathy progression within 18 months defined stable Graves' hyperthyroidism. Researchers barred patients who had uncontrolled infection, other autoimmune disease, pregnancy or lactation. The diagnoses drew upon clinical symptoms, serum thyroxine and TRAb, thyroid ultrasound and orbital computed tomography. On this clonotype itself: What it recognizes is unknown. A much larger clone lies one base from this, so it may be a read error.

The germline CDR1 and CDR2 sequences are SGHTA and FQGNSA. CDR3 size: 13 residues. Researchers amplified the TCR beta CDR3 regions from RNA transcripts. A first-round RT-PCR of the TCR CDR3 used the HTBI primer set. TCRdb passed the multiplex PCR reads through MiXCR, listing each CDR3 protein once. This sample has a few hundred thousand distinct CDR3 sequences, with under 60% found just once. V usage is TRBV7-2 and J usage is TRBJ2-7, with D hard to call. The J call may be in error: the DNA end matches TRBJ2-1 better. Input material: peripheral blood or thyroid tissue (not recorded which). This clonotype was sampled from a woman between 18 and 29 years old with Graves' hyperthyroidism. The chain's CDR3 is CASSSRGTYEQFF. In DNA, the CDR3 is TGTGCCAGCAGCTCCCGAGGAACCTACGAGCAGTTCTTC.